Listed below are T cell receptor beta chains from one sample, sequenced in a study of blood T cell repertoires in COVID-19. TCRdb's table, derived via immunoSEQ multiplex PCR, lists solely in-frame clones and lacks some. The data contain about 160,000 clones, 86% of them seen just once; the ten biggest clones take up roughly 3%. The source material was peripheral blood. The receptor set was obtained from a man aged 70-80 years with acute or convalescent COVID-19. Both conserved end residues are part of each CDR3. D genes are given only for firm matches. Expanded clones get a size class; other rows say once, few or many, or leave the size out.

j_gene: TRBJ2-1; abundance: .; d_gene: .; v_gene: TRBV9; CDR3nt: TGTGCCAGCAGCCGGCGCTTCGGGAGCAATGAGCAGTTCTTC; CDR3aa: CASSRRFGSNEQFF
j_gene: TRBJ1-3; abundance: .; d_gene: .; v_gene: TRBV28; CDR3nt: TGTGCCAGCAGTTTATCATCAGGCATCTCTGGAAACACCATATATTTT; CDR3aa: CASSLSSGISGNTIYF
j_gene: TRBJ1-4; abundance: .; d_gene: .; v_gene: TRBV5-6; CDR3nt: TGTGCCAGCAGCTTGTCAGGGAGGAGTGAAAAACTGTTTTTT; CDR3aa: CASSLSGRSEKLFF
j_gene: TRBJ1-1; abundance: .; d_gene: .; v_gene: TRBV6-2/TRBV6-3; CDR3nt: TGTGCCAGCAGCCCCACTTCAGGGTCGAACACTGAAGCTTTCTTT; CDR3aa: CASSPTSGSNTEAFF
j_gene: TRBJ2-1; abundance: .; d_gene: TRBD2; v_gene: TRBV28; CDR3nt: TGTGCCAGCAGTTTACCTGGACTAGCGGGAGTATTGGAGCAGTTCTTC; CDR3aa: CASSLPGLAGVLEQFF
j_gene: TRBJ1-4; abundance: .; d_gene: .; v_gene: TRBV27; CDR3nt: TGTGCCAGCAGTTTAATAGGGCAGGGAAGGTTCCGGGGGGAAAAACTGTTTTTT; CDR3aa: CASSLIGQGRFRGEKLFF
j_gene: TRBJ2-4; abundance: few; d_gene: TRBD2; v_gene: TRBV19; CDR3nt: TGTGCCAGTACCGTTAGCGGGACCTCTAACATTCAGTACTTC; CDR3aa: CASTVSGTSNIQYF
j_gene: TRBJ2-3; abundance: .; d_gene: .; v_gene: TRBV15; CDR3nt: TGTGCCACCAGCCTAGGGGGTTTCGCAGATACGCAGTATTTT; CDR3aa: CATSLGGFADTQYF
j_gene: TRBJ2-5; abundance: .; d_gene: .; v_gene: TRBV25-1; CDR3nt: TGTGCCAGCAGTGAACCGGGACTTGTAGAGACCCAGTACTTC; CDR3aa: CASSEPGLVETQYF
j_gene: TRBJ2-5; abundance: .; d_gene: TRBD1; v_gene: TRBV2; CDR3nt: TGTGCCAGCATGATCCGGACAGGGCAAGAGACCCAGTACTTC; CDR3aa: CASMIRTGQETQYF
j_gene: TRBJ2-3; abundance: .; d_gene: TRBD2; v_gene: TRBV10-3; CDR3nt: TGTGCCATCAGTGAGTTAGGGGGACTAGCGGGAGGCACGCAGTATTTT; CDR3aa: CAISELGGLAGGTQYF
j_gene: TRBJ1-2; abundance: .; d_gene: .; v_gene: TRBV6-5; CDR3nt: TGTGCCAGCAGTTCTGTGAACTATGGCTACACCTTC; CDR3aa: CASSSVNYGYTF
j_gene: TRBJ2-7; abundance: .; d_gene: TRBD1; v_gene: TRBV28; CDR3nt: TGTGCCAGCAGACCGGGACAGGGCTACGAGCAGTACTTC; CDR3aa: CASRPGQGYEQYF
j_gene: TRBJ1-4; abundance: .; d_gene: .; v_gene: TRBV3-1/TRBV3-2; CDR3nt: TGTGCCAGCAGCGACGCCCGTAACAGGGTGGTTGTGCAAAAACTGTTTTTT; CDR3aa: CASSDARNRVVVQKLFF
j_gene: TRBJ2-5; abundance: .; d_gene: .; v_gene: TRBV7-3; CDR3nt: TGTGCCAGCAGCTTAGACAGATACCAAGAGACCCAGTACTTC; CDR3aa: CASSLDRYQETQYF
j_gene: TRBJ1-5; abundance: many; d_gene: TRBD1; v_gene: TRBV7-8; CDR3nt: TGTGCCAGCAGCCGCGGGGGACAGGGGGCCGCTCAGCCCCAGCATTTT; CDR3aa: CASSRGGQGAAQPQHF
j_gene: TRBJ2-1; abundance: .; d_gene: .; v_gene: TRBV3-1/TRBV3-2; CDR3nt: TGTGCCAGCAGCCAGAGGGGGGGACACACCAATGAGCAGTTCTTC; CDR3aa: CASSQRGGHTNEQFF
j_gene: TRBJ1-1; abundance: .; d_gene: TRBD1; v_gene: TRBV18; CDR3nt: TGTGCCAGCTCCCCCGACCAGGGGGCCTGGACTGAAGCTTTCTTT; CDR3aa: CASSPDQGAWTEAFF
j_gene: TRBJ2-1; abundance: .; d_gene: TRBD2; v_gene: TRBV15; CDR3nt: TGTGCCACCAGCAGCCATACCCCGGGACCACGGGGGGGTGAGCAGTTCTTC; CDR3aa: CATSSHTPGPRGGEQFF
j_gene: TRBJ1-6; abundance: .; d_gene: .; v_gene: TRBV7-2; CDR3nt: TGTGCCAGCAGCTATTGGGCTTCACCCCTCCACTTT; CDR3aa: CASSYWASPLHF
j_gene: TRBJ1-2; abundance: .; d_gene: .; v_gene: TRBV19; CDR3nt: TGTGCCAGTAGTACCAAATCCGGGTGGGACTATGGCTACACCTTC; CDR3aa: CASSTKSGWDYGYTF
j_gene: TRBJ2-1; abundance: .; d_gene: TRBD2; v_gene: TRBV29-1; CDR3nt: TGCAGCACAAAATCCTTTCCGGGACTAGCGGACCGACACCTGGACTACAATGAGCAGTTCTTC; CDR3aa: CSTKSFPGLADRHLDYNEQFF